This paragraph covers one T cell receptor (beta chain) sequence. TCRdb re-called the 5' RACE reads with MiXCR, one entry per CDR3 protein. The sample lists 150,000 to 200,000 distinct CDR3 sequences; under 35% were seen once. The data stem from a study of CD8 T cells in ankylosing spondylitis. V was cut by 2 bases and J by 3 bases, with 13 bases left in between. Looked up from germline, CDR1 is SNHLY and CDR2 is FYNNEI. The CDR3 is 16 amino acids. The gene calls are TRBV2 and TRBJ1-4; D might be TRBD1 (5 bases). The sequenced sample was synovial fluid, either unsorted or a sorted T cell fraction (not recorded which). This clonotype originated in a male donor with ankylosing spondylitis. The CDR3 sequence is CASSESGPGANEKLFF. The CDR3 DNA reads TGTGCCAGCAGTGAATCGGGGCCGGGAGCTAATGAAAAACTGTTTTTT.